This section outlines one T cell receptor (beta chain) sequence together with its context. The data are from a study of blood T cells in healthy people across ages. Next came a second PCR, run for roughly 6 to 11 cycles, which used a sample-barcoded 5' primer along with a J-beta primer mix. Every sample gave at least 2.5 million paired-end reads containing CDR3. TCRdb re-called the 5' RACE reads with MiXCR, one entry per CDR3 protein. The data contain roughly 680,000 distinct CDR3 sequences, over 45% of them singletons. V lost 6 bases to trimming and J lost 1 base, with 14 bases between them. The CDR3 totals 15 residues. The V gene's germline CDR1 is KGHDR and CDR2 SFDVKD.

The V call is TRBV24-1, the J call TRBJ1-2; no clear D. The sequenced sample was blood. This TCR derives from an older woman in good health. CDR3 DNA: TGTGCCACCAGTACAAGCCTACACCTTAACTATGGCTACACCTTC. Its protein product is CATSTSLHLNYGYTF.